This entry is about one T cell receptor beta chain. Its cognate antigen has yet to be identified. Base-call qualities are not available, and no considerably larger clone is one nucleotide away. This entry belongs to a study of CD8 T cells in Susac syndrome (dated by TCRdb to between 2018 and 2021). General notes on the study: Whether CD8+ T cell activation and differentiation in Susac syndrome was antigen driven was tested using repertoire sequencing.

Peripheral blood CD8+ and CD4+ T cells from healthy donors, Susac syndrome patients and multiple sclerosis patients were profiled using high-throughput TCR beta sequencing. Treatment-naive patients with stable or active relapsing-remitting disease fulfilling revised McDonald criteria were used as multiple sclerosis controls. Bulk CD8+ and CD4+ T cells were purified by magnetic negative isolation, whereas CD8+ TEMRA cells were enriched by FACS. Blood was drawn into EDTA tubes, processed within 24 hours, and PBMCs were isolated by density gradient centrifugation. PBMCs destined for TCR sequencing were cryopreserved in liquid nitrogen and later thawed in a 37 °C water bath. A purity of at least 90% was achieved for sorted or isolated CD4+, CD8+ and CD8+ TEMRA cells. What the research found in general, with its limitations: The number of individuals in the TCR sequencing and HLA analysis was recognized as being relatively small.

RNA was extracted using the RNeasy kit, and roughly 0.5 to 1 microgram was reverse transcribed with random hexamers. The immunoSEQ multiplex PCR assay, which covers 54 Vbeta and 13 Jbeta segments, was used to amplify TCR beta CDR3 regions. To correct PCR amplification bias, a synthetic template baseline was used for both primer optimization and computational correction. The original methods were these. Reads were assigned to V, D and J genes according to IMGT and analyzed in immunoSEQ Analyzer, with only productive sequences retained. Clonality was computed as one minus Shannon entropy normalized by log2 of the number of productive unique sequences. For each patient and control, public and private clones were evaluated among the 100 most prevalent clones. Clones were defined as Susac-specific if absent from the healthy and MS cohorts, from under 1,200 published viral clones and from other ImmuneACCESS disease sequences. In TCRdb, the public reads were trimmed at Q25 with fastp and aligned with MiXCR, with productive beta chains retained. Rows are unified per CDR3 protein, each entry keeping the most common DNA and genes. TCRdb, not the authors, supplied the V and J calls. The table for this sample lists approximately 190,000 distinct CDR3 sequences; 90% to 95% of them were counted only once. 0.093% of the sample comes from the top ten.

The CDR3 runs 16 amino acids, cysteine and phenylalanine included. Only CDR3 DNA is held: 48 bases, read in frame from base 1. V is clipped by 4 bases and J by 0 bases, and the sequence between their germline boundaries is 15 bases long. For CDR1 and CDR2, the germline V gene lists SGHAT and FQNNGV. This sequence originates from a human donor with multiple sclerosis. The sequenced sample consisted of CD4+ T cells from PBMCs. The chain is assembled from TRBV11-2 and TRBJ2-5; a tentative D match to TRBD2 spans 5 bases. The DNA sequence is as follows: TGTGCCAGCAGCTCCCCCTTGGCGGGCCACCAAGAGACCCAGTACTTC. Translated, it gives CASSSPLAGHQETQYF.